The 26 T cell receptor beta chains below were found in one sample sequenced in a study of T-cell memory formation after mild COVID-19. Using its own MiXCR run on the 5' RACE reads, TCRdb lists one record per CDR3 protein. Counted here are roughly 310,000 distinct CDR3 sequences, approximately 16% occurring once; the ten biggest clones make up about a fifth. The sample taken for sequencing was PBMCs or a T cell subset sorted from them (not recorded which). The origin of the receptors is a man younger than 35 who had mild COVID-19 (a few samples of this study predate the infection). Cell type and time point are not known.

This clonotype was seen more than once but under ten times. J is TRBJ1-5 and V is TRBV6-2 or TRBV6-3; D unresolved. Trimming shortened V by 2 bases and J by 4 bases, and 9 bases separated the two germline ends. This CDR3 comprises 14 residues. The V gene's germline CDR1 is MNHEY and CDR2 SVGEGT. The CDR3 is CASSYPRGNQPQHF. Here the CDR3 DNA reads TGTGCCAGCAGTTACCCACGAGGAAATCAGCCCCAGCATTTT.

This clonotype was picked up a small number of times. This chain links TRBV5-1 with TRBJ2-2; D gene uncertain. There are 16 residues in the CDR3. Trimming pared 0 bases from V and 3 bases from J, leaving 12 bases between. The germline V gene encodes CDR1 SGHRS and CDR2 YFSETQ. DNA for the CDR3: TGCGCCAGCAGCTTGGAGGGCCAATCGTACACCGGGGAGCTGTTTTTT. As protein: CASSLEGQSYTGELFF.

In its sample, this clonotype was seen a few times. This chain joins TRBV20-1 and TRBJ2-1, with 7 positions matching TRBD1. The CDR3 is 14 amino acids. Germline-derived CDR1 and CDR2 are DFQATT and SNEGSKA (reference sequence). J lost 6 bases, V lost 6 bases, and 11 bases had no gene match. CDR3 DNA sequence: TGCAGTGCCCCTCGACAGGGAGAAAGCAATGAGCAGTTCTTC. Its protein product is CSAPRQGESNEQFF.

The chain combines TRBV10-1 with TRBJ2-7, with TRBD1 as a possible D gene (6 bases). The V and J ends lost 3 bases and 4 bases respectively, with 13 bases between them. The CDR3 contains 14 residues. Germline V CDR1 and CDR2: WNHNN, SYGVQD (reference sequence). In DNA, the CDR3 is TGCGCCAGCAGTGAACCCCGGACAGATTACGAGCAGTACGTC. Its translation is CASSEPRTDYEQYV.

This clonotype has only a few counts. The V and J genes are TRBV20-1 and TRBJ1-2, with D tentatively TRBD1 (6 bases). The CDR3 length is 12 residues. Germline-derived CDR1 and CDR2 are DFQATT and SNEGSKA (reference sequence). Trimming removed 6 bases at V and 2 bases at J, with 10 bases between. CDR3 DNA: TGCAGTGCGGTAGGACAGAACTATGGCTACACCTTC. The encoded protein is CSAVGQNYGYTF.

This clonotype was found many times. The chain uses TRBV7-6 and TRBJ2-7, with D uncertain. Deletions cut 5 bases from V and 0 bases from J, with 17 bases between. CDR1 and CDR2 (germline): SGHVS, FNYEAQ. The CDR3 contains 16 residues. The CDR3 DNA reads as TGTGCCAGCAGCGAAGGTAGCAGGCCTGGCTCCTACGAGCAGTACTTC. This gives the protein CASSEGSRPGSYEQYF.

This clonotype occurred many times. The rearrangement joins TRBV27 to TRBJ1-1; a possible D gene is TRBD1 (6 bases). The CDR3 runs 15 residues. CDR1 MNHEY and CDR2 SMNVEV come from the germline V gene (reference sequence). Trimming cost V 8 bases and J 4 bases, with 20 bases left between them. CDR3 protein: CASFSVLGAATEAFF. CDR3 coding DNA: TGTGCCAGCTTCTCCGTTTTGGGGGCGGCCACTGAAGCTTTCTTT.

In its sample, this clonotype was seen a few times. The chain joins TRBV10-1 to TRBJ2-5; tentatively, D is TRBD2 (6 bases). Trimming stripped 8 bases from V and 3 bases from J, with 10 bases between. Germline V gene sequence: CDR1 WNHNN, CDR2 SYGVQD (reference sequence). The CDR3 totals 12 residues. The CDR3 spells CASLGGKETQYF. DNA for the CDR3: TGCGCCAGCCTGGGGGGTAAAGAGACCCAGTACTTC.

The V gene is TRBV20-1, the J gene TRBJ2-5; 8 bases map to TRBD2. Germline loops: CDR1 DFQATT, CDR2 SNEGSKA (reference sequence). This CDR3 is 11 amino acids long. The V segment lost 7 bases and the J segment 4 bases; nucleotides outside the gene matches: 2. CDR3 loop: CSGGLVETQYF. The DNA for the CDR3 is TGCAGTGGGGGACTAGTAGAGACCCAGTACTTC.

The chain links TRBV20-1 to TRBJ2-4; D uncertain. CDR1 and CDR2 from the germline V gene are DFQATT and SNEGSKA (reference sequence). This CDR3 contains 15 residues. Trimming removed 3 bases from V and 0 bases from J, with 12 bases in between. The CDR3 here is CSARWPSLAKNIQYF. CDR3 DNA sequence: TGCAGTGCTAGGTGGCCGTCACTAGCCAAAAACATTCAGTACTTC.

This clonotype was counted a few times. This chain uses TRBV19 with TRBJ1-6; 8 positions match TRBD1. The V and J ends lost 5 bases and 7 bases, in that order; junction bases with no gene match: 7. CDR1 and CDR2 (germline): LNHDA, SQIVND (reference sequence). The length of the CDR3 is 15 residues. This CDR3 is CASSGTGGLNSPLHF. CDR3 DNA: TGTGCCAGTAGTGGAACAGGGGGTCTGAATTCACCCCTCCACTTT.

Remarks on this clonotype: A read error may account for a junction end that differs from germline. CDR3 sequence (DNA): TGCGCCAGCAGACCCGGCGGGGGGCCGTCCAGGGTAGACTTC. It is translated as CASRPGGGPSRVDF. The genes are TRBV10-2 and TRBJ2-7, with 8 bases identical to TRBD2. Per the germline V gene, CDR1 is WSHSY and CDR2 is SAAADI. The CDR3 is made up of 14 amino acids.

This clonotype was counted only a few times. The chain uses TRBV19 and TRBJ1-2; D is undetermined. V shed 7 bases and J shed 4 bases, with 13 bases lying between them. From germline, CDR1 is LNHDA and CDR2 SQIVND (reference sequence). The CDR3 has 13 residues. CDR3 sequence: CASKFSGSYGYTF. The CDR3 DNA follows: TGTGCCAGTAAGTTCTCGGGGAGCTATGGCTACACCTTC. The variable domain in full, with the rest retrieved from reference TRBV19 and TRBJ1-2, is DGGITQSPKYLFRKEGQNVTLSCEQNLNHDAMYWYRQDPGQGLRLIYYSQIVNDFQKGDIAEGYSVSREKKESFPLTVTSAQKNPTAFYLCASKFSGSYGYTFGSGTRLTVV.

The V gene is TRBV4-2, the J gene TRBJ2-2; maybe TRBD1 (5 bases). V was trimmed by 4 bases and J by 0 bases, leaving 9 bases between them. Germline V gives CDR1 LGHNA, CDR2 YNFKEQ. This CDR3 comprises 15 residues. CDR3 coding DNA: TGTGCCAGCAGCCTGACAGAGACGAACACCGGGGAGCTGTTTTTT. Its translation: CASSLTETNTGELFF.

This clonotype was counted between two and nine times. The V and J genes are TRBV7-3 and TRBJ1-4; TRBD1 matches at 11 bases. Trimming at V came to 3 bases and at J to 8 bases, leaving 2 bases not matched to a gene. This CDR3 has 14 residues. Germline V gene lookup returns CDR1 SGHTA and CDR2 FQGTGA. CDR3 sequence reads: CASSLGQGVEKLFF. The CDR3 nucleotides are TGTGCCAGCAGCTTGGGACAGGGGGTCGAAAAACTGTTTTTT.

This clonotype appeared many times. J is TRBJ2-5 and V is TRBV5-6; D gene uncertain. Germline values: CDR1 SGHDT, CDR2 YYEEEE. Trimming took 3 bases from V and 1 from J, leaving 10 bases between them. The CDR3 runs 14 residues. CDR3 DNA sequence: TGTGCCAGCAGCTCCGGACCCTTCCAAGAGACCCAGTACTTC. As protein: CASSSGPFQETQYF.

The rearrangement links TRBV11-2 to TRBJ1-2; D is possibly TRBD1 (5 bases). Germline assignment: CDR1 SGHAT and CDR2 FQNNGV. The CDR3 sequence is 13 residues long. V was trimmed by 9 bases and J by 2 bases, leaving 13 bases between them. The CDR3: CASRGLINYGYTF. The DNA for the CDR3 is TGTGCCAGTAGGGGACTGATAAACTATGGCTACACCTTC.

V is TRBV6-6 and J is TRBJ1-2; tentatively, D is TRBD1 (5 bases). This CDR3 has 14 residues. V lost 6 bases, J lost 6 bases, and 17 bases lay in between. Germline CDR1 MNHNY, CDR2 SVGAGI (reference sequence). CDR3 loop: CASSPPGLLDGYTF. The CDR3 bases are TGTGCCAGCAGCCCGCCGGGACTGCTTGATGGCTACACCTTC.

The J gene is TRBJ1-6, the V gene TRBV10-2, with D possibly TRBD1 on 6 matching bases. CDR3 size: 12 residues. Trimming removed 8 bases at V and 11 bases at J, with 13 bases between. The germline V gene encodes CDR1 WSHSY and CDR2 SAAADI. CDR3 in amino acids: CASLPTGTPLHF. DNA for the CDR3: TGCGCCAGCCTGCCAACAGGGACACCCCTCCACTTT.

This sequence joins TRBV6-5 and TRBJ2-2, with D perhaps assigned TRBD1 or TRBD2 (6 bases each). Germline V CDR1 and CDR2: MNHEY, SVGAGI. Trimming shortened V by 2 bases and J by 4 bases, and 17 bases separated the two germline ends. This CDR3 comprises 17 residues. The CDR3: CASSYARPGAATGELFF. The CDR3 DNA follows: TGTGCCAGCAGTTACGCGCGACCGGGGGCGGCCACCGGGGAGCTGTTTTTT.

There are a few counts of this clonotype. This chain joins TRBV7-2 and TRBJ1-5; weak D call: TRBD1 (5 bases). V dropped 1 base and J dropped 6 bases, with 13 bases sitting between them. Germline CDR1 and CDR2: SGHTA and FQGNSA. The CDR3 extends over 15 amino acids. This CDR3 is CASSLDGGWSQPQHF. The CDR3, as DNA: TGTGCCAGCAGCTTAGACGGGGGTTGGAGTCAGCCCCAGCATTTT.

This clonotype was seen at least ten times. The genes are TRBV7-2 and TRBJ2-4; a possible D gene is TRBD1 (6 bases). Germline V gene sequence: CDR1 SGHTA, CDR2 FQGNSA. This CDR3 comprises 16 residues. V lost 0 bases and J 1 base, leaving 10 bases between the germline ends. The chain's CDR3 is CASSLASQGAKNIQYF. For the CDR3, the DNA is TGTGCCAGCAGCTTAGCGAGCCAGGGGGCCAAAAACATTCAGTACTTC.

This clonotype has more than one count but fewer than ten. V is TRBV25-1 and J is TRBJ2-1; 7 nucleotides align to TRBD1. The ends lost 5 bases at V and 0 bases at J; junction bases unmatched: 7. Germline V CDR1 and CDR2: MGHDK, SYGVNS. CDR3 length equals 16 residues. In nucleotides, the CDR3 is TGTGCCAGCAGTCTATGGACAGGTAGCTCCTACAATGAGCAGTTCTTC. The encoded protein is CASSLWTGSSYNEQFF. Full variable domain (rest looked up from reference TRBV25-1 and TRBJ2-1): EADIYQTPRYLVIGTGKKITLECSQTMGHDKMYWYQQDPGMELHLIHYSYGVNSTEKGDLSSESTVSRIRTEHFPLTLESARPSHTSQYLCASSLWTGSSYNEQFFGPGTRLTVL.

This clonotype has just a few counts. This sequence joins TRBV10-3 and TRBJ1-1, with D tentatively TRBD1 (5 bases). V lost 0 bases to trimming and J lost 1 base, with 9 bases between them. This CDR3 has 15 residues. Germline V gene data show CDR1 as ENHRY and CDR2 as SYGVKD. The CDR3: CAISESVGGNTEAFF. The CDR3 region has the DNA TGTGCCATCAGTGAGTCGGTTGGGGGGAACACTGAAGCTTTCTTT.

This rearrangement joins TRBV29-1 to TRBJ1-2, with a weak D call TRBD1 (5 bases). Trimming pared 4 bases from V and 5 bases from J, leaving 8 bases between. Per the germline V gene, CDR1 is SQVTM and CDR2 is ANQGSEA. The CDR3 runs 11 residues. The CDR3 sequence is CSVGQGYGYTF. CDR3 bases: TGCAGCGTTGGCCAGGGATATGGCTACACCTTC.

The V call is TRBV5-1, the J call TRBJ1-6, with D maybe TRBD1 (5 bases). Trimming cost V 0 bases and J 8 bases, with 15 bases left between them. This CDR3 has 16 amino acids. Germline V gene sequence: CDR1 SGHRS, CDR2 YFSETQ. The CDR3 nucleotides read TGCGCCAGCAGCTTGGACGGGGACGCCGGGCATTCACCCCTCCACTTT. Protein: CASSLDGDAGHSPLHF.